Given below is one TCR beta chain in context. The junction departs from the called germline gene at one end, perhaps through a read error. Germline loops: CDR1 SSHAT, CDR2 FNYEAQ (reference sequence). The CDR3 has 14 amino acids. The method was immunoSEQ multiplex PCR; TCRdb's version includes in-frame clones alone and lacks a portion of them. This table holds about 190,000 clones, roughly 80% found once. The record originates from a study of blood T cell repertoires in COVID-19. Study context: Samples of COVID-19 (acute and convalescent) were obtained from the United States, Italy and Spain. In each case, the material was cDNA or gDNA derived from T cells, B-cell-depleted T cells, or PBMCs.

Participants came from about two dozen US areas, aged about 18 to 95 years. Clinical history reported by participants formed the basis on which cohorts were assigned. Sequenced input: PBMCs or T cells enriched from blood (not recorded which). The chain couples TRBV7-7 to TRBJ2-1; 12 nucleotides line up with TRBD2. The TCR comes from a woman in her twenties or thirties who had recovered from COVID-19. CDR3 in amino acids: CASSLGTSGNEQFF. In DNA form, the CDR3 reads TGTGCTAGCAGCTTAGGGACTAGCGGGAATGAGCAGTTCTTC.